This paragraph reports one T cell receptor beta chain. Its antigen is as yet unknown. Repertoires were generated with immunoSEQ multiplex PCR, while TCRdb's copy carries only in-frame clones and drops some. The sample consists of around 69,000 clones, 88% of them appearing once. This CDR3 spans 14 amino acids. Germline loops: CDR1 SGHNT, CDR2 YYREEE (reference sequence). Trimming cost V 4 bases and J 1 base, with 6 bases left between them. This sample was included in a study of T cell responses to AZD1222 COVID-19 vaccine. Study conclusions and caveats: An increase in Spike-specific TCR breadth and depth was observed after two AZD1222 doses.

This sequence originates from an adult in good health. The specimen was peripheral blood, collected on day 0 of AZD1222 vaccination. The rearrangement joins TRBV5-4 to TRBJ2-6; D not resolved. This chain's CDR3 is CASSPASGANVLTF. CDR3 sequence (DNA): TGTGCCAGCAGCCCCGCGTCTGGGGCCAACGTCCTGACTTTC.